The 27 T cell receptor beta chains presented below share a single source sample, sequenced in a study of cytomegalovirus exposure and HLA in healthy donors (dated by TCRdb to 2015 to 2018). To prepare the library, the immunoSEQ multiplex PCR assay was applied. For the multiplex PCR, a mixture combining 60 forward primers for TCR Vbeta segments and 13 reverse primers for TCR Jbeta segments was used. Drawn from immuneACCESS, this table holds only the in-frame rearrangements with V and J called that TCRdb kept. Clones are partly lost; checked studies trace under half to an unresolved V gene and leave the rest unexplained. Present in this sample are some 160,000 clones, around 78% of which were seen just once. The ten largest account for roughly 3% of the sample. Sequencing was carried out using PBMCs. All receptors derive from a woman between 40 and 50 years old in good health and CMV-seronegative.

The chain uses TRBV18 and TRBJ2-7; TRBD1 matches 7 bases. CDR3 length: 13 amino acids. Unmatched junction bases numbered 0, after V lost 0 bases and J lost 4 bases. The germline V gene has CDR1 KGHSH and CDR2 LQKENI. The CDR3 DNA sequence: TGTGCCAGCTCACCACCGACAGGGTACGAGCAGTACTTC. Translating it yields CASSPPTGYEQYF.

The rearrangement joins TRBV27 to TRBJ2-7; 8 bases match TRBD2. Trimming at V came to 1 base and at J to 4 bases, leaving 6 bases not matched to a gene. The CDR3 loop spans 15 amino acids. The germline V gene encodes CDR1 MNHEY and CDR2 SMNVEV (reference sequence). CDR3 nucleotides: TGTGCCAGCAGTTTATTCCCCCGGGGGGGATACGAGCAGTACTTC. Its protein is CASSLFPRGGYEQYF.

The CDR3 DNA reads TGTGCCAGCAGTCCTAGCGGGGGGGCCCAAGAGACCCAGTACTTC. It encodes CASSPSGGAQETQYF. The chain carries TRBV2 and TRBJ2-5, with 12 positions matching TRBD2. J lost 1 base, V lost 5 bases, and 2 bases had no gene match. The germline V gene encodes CDR1 SNHLY and CDR2 FYNNEI. CDR3 length: 15 amino acids.

About this clone: The germline gene is not matched at one end of the junction; a read error may be the cause. The rearrangement uses TRBV10-2 and TRBJ1-2, with 8 bases fitting TRBD1. The CDR3 runs to 13 residues. CDR1 is WSHSY and CDR2 is SAAADI in the germline V gene. The CDR3 spells CASGDRGSYGYTF. Written as DNA, the CDR3 is TGCGCCAGCGGTGACAGGGGTTCCTATGGCTACACCTTC.

V and J are TRBV5-6 and TRBJ2-1, with TRBD2 matching over 7 bases. CDR1 SGHDT and CDR2 YYEEEE come from the germline V gene. The V gene end was trimmed by 4 bases and the J gene end by 7 bases; junction bases not matched to a gene: 8. CDR3 size: 14 residues. The CDR3 nucleotides are TGTGCCAGCAGCCCCCGTCCCGGGGGGAATGAGCAGTTCTTC. Translation: CASSPRPGGNEQFF. Full variable domain (rest looked up from reference TRBV5-6 and TRBJ2-1): DAGVTQSPTHLIKTRGQQVTLRCSPKSGHDTVSWYQQALGQGPQFIFQYYEEEERQRGNFPDRFSGHQFPNYSSELNVNALLLGDSALYLCASSPRPGGNEQFFGPGTRLTVL.

The V call is TRBV11-2, the J call TRBJ2-7; possible D gene TRBD1, 5 bases. Germline V CDR1 and CDR2: SGHAT, FQNNGV. The CDR3 covers 18 residues. Trimming removed 5 bases at V and 0 bases at J, with 23 bases between. The CDR3 DNA follows: TGTGCCAGCAGCACTTACAAAGGTGACAGAAAGAGCTCCTACGAGCAGTACTTC. Protein product: CASSTYKGDRKSSYEQYF.

In its sample, this clone was seen once. The chain joins TRBV11-2 to TRBJ2-5, with TRBD2 identical over 9 bases. The CDR3 consists of 15 residues. Germline CDR1 is SGHAT and CDR2 is FQNNGV. V lost 3 bases and J lost 0; bases outside the gene matches: 2. CDR3 sequence reads: CASSFLAGYQETQYF. CDR3 coding DNA: TGTGCCAGCAGCTTTCTAGCGGGGTACCAAGAGACCCAGTACTTC.

The gene calls are TRBV5-1 and TRBJ2-7; D possibly corresponds to TRBD2 (5 bases). The CDR3 totals 15 residues. The V end was cut by 0 bases, the J end by 0 bases, with 10 bases between. Germline V gene data show CDR1 as SGHRS and CDR2 as YFSETQ. The CDR3 loop reads CASSLGASLSYEQYF. In nucleotides, the CDR3 is TGCGCCAGCAGCTTGGGGGCTAGCCTCTCCTACGAGCAGTACTTC.

The chain joins TRBV5-4 to TRBJ2-7; possible D gene TRBD2, 7 bases. Trimming took off 4 bases at V and 0 bases at J, with 20 bases between the two ends. This CDR3 has 17 amino acids. Germline V gives CDR1 SGHNT, CDR2 YYREEE (reference sequence). The CDR3 reads CASSLGGQGNPSYEQYF. The CDR3 DNA is TGTGCCAGCAGCCTGGGGGGGCAGGGCAACCCCTCCTACGAGCAGTACTTC. Full variable domain (missing parts from reference TRBV5-4 and TRBJ2-7): ETGVTQSPTHLIKTRGQQVTLRCSSQSGHNTVSWYQQALGQGPQFIFQYYREEENGRGNFPPRFSGLQFPNYSSELNVNALELDDSALYLCASSLGGQGNPSYEQYFGPGTRLTVT.

The rearrangement joins TRBV19 to TRBJ2-3, with TRBD2 matching 11 bases. Germline CDR1 is LNHDA and CDR2 is SQIVND (reference sequence). Trimming cost V 2 bases and J 4 bases; bases outside gene matches: 11. CDR3 length: 18 residues. The CDR3 here is CASSIYPIAGGPADTQYF. In DNA, the CDR3 is TGTGCCAGTAGTATATACCCCATAGCGGGGGGGCCGGCAGATACGCAGTATTTT.

The V gene is TRBV28, the J gene TRBJ2-1; 8 bases fit TRBD2. The CDR3 runs 15 residues. V lost 7 bases, J lost 9 bases, and 14 bases stayed unmatched. Per the germline V gene, CDR1 is MDHEN and CDR2 is SYDVKM. The CDR3 spells CASTIRGGPVSEQFF. The DNA for the CDR3 is TGTGCCAGCACCATCCGGGGGGGGCCCGTCAGTGAGCAGTTCTTC.

The count of this clone is one. The chain couples TRBV4-2 to TRBJ2-1; 11 nucleotides align to TRBD2. J was trimmed by 9 bases and V by 4 bases; bases with no gene match: 8. Germline values: CDR1 LGHNA, CDR2 YNFKEQ. This CDR3 is 15 amino acids long. CDR3 sequence: CASSLRLAGPFEQFF. CDR3 in DNA: TGTGCCAGCAGCCTCCGACTAGCGGGGCCCTTTGAGCAGTTCTTC.

The genes are TRBV9 and TRBJ1-1; D gene unclear. The CDR3 is 15 residues long. The germline V gene has CDR1 SGDLS and CDR2 YYNGEE. V was pared by 5 bases and J by 3 bases, with 17 bases between. CDR3 sequence: CASSRSWTYDTEAFF. The CDR3 DNA sequence: TGTGCCAGCAGTCGGAGTTGGACTTACGACACTGAAGCTTTCTTT.

The chain couples TRBV7-9 to TRBJ1-3, with D unclear. This CDR3 is built from 13 residues. V lost 4 bases and J 0 bases, leaving 4 bases between the germline ends. CDR1 SEHNR and CDR2 FQNEAQ come from the germline V gene (reference sequence). The CDR3 coding sequence is TGTGCCAGCAGCTACAACTCTGGAAACACCATATATTTT. Residues: CASSYNSGNTIYF.

The chain uses TRBV27 and TRBJ2-2; TRBD2 might be the D (5 bases). The ends were cut back, 2 bases at V and 0 bases at J, with 19 bases in the middle. Germline assignment: CDR1 MNHEY and CDR2 SMNVEV (reference sequence). The length of the CDR3 is 19 residues. In DNA form, the CDR3 reads TGTGCCAGCAGTTTAAGGGCGGGTCTTGGAGCGACGAACACCGGGGAGCTGTTTTTT. It is translated as CASSLRAGLGATNTGELFF.

This clone is medium-sized within its sample. V gene TRBV6-5 combines with J gene TRBJ2-3; D is possibly TRBD2 (5 bases). The length of the CDR3 is 16 residues. Per the germline V gene, CDR1 is MNHEY and CDR2 is SVGAGI. The ends were cut back, 0 bases at V and 4 bases at J, with 14 bases in the middle. The CDR3 protein is CASSYSTSFGADTQYF. In nucleotides, the CDR3 is TGTGCCAGCAGTTACTCGACCAGTTTCGGGGCAGATACGCAGTATTTT.

The V call is TRBV6-5, the J call TRBJ2-5; 7 bases fit TRBD2. With 8 bases clipped from V and 4 bases from J, the junction kept 13 bases outside the gene matches. CDR3 length: 15 residues. Germline V gives CDR1 MNHEY, CDR2 SVGAGI. CDR3: CASGFLGGGGETQYF. Written as DNA, the CDR3 is TGTGCCAGCGGGTTTCTAGGCGGGGGAGGAGAGACCCAGTACTTC.

J is TRBJ2-4 and V is TRBV2, with D tentatively TRBD1 (6 bases). CDR3 length: 14 amino acids. V lost 3 bases and J lost 2, with 8 bases in between. Germline values: CDR1 SNHLY, CDR2 FYNNEI. The CDR3 DNA is TGTGCCAGCAGTGATCAGGGGCCCAAAAACATTCAGTACTTC. Residues: CASSDQGPKNIQYF. The full variable domain, completed using reference TRBV2 and TRBJ2-4, is EPEVTQTPSHQVTQMGQEVILRCVPISNHLYFYWYRQILGQKVEFLVSFYNNEISEKSEIFDDQFSVERPDGSNFTLKIRSTKLEDSAMYFCASSDQGPKNIQYFGAGTRLSVL.

V gene TRBV4-1 combines with J gene TRBJ2-1; TRBD2 agrees at 13 bases. The germline V gene encodes CDR1 MGHRA and CDR2 YSYEKL. Germline trimming cut 3 bases from V and 9 bases from J; bases unmatched to any gene: 8. The CDR3 totals 16 residues. This chain's CDR3 is CASSQLTSGGAGEQFF. The CDR3 nucleotides are TGCGCCAGCAGCCAGCTTACTAGCGGGGGGGCCGGTGAGCAGTTCTTC.

The chain uses TRBV14 and TRBJ1-1; D may be TRBD1 (6 bases). The CDR3 has 14 amino acids. Trimming cost V 0 bases and J 3 bases, with 8 bases left between them. The germline gives CDR1 SGHDN, CDR2 FVKESK. The CDR3 region is CASSQDRGYTEAFF. CDR3 nucleotides: TGTGCCAGCAGCCAAGATAGGGGGTACACTGAAGCTTTCTTT.

V gene TRBV19 combines with J gene TRBJ1-1, with TRBD1 as a possible D gene (6 bases). The germline V gene encodes CDR1 LNHDA and CDR2 SQIVND (reference sequence). V was shortened by 4 bases and J by 1 base, with 13 bases between the two germline ends. The CDR3 contains 15 residues. CDR3 in amino acids: CASSRAGRGNTEAFF. The CDR3 DNA is TGTGCCAGTAGTAGGGCCGGCAGGGGGAACACTGAAGCTTTCTTT. Filled out from reference TRBV19 and TRBJ1-1, the complete variable domain reads DGGITQSPKYLFRKEGQNVTLSCEQNLNHDAMYWYRQDPGQGLRLIYYSQIVNDFQKGDIAEGYSVSREKKESFPLTVTSAQKNPTAFYLCASSRAGRGNTEAFFGQGTRLTVV.

This chain joins TRBV5-4 and TRBJ2-1; 7 nucleotides align to TRBD2. The trim removed 2 bases at V and 5 bases at J, leaving 4 bases unmatched. CDR1 SGHNT and CDR2 YYREEE come from the germline V gene (reference sequence). CDR3 length: 14 amino acids. In DNA, the CDR3 is TGTGCCAGCAGCTTCGGGACTACAAACAATGAGCAGTTCTTC. Residues: CASSFGTTNNEQFF.

V is TRBV18 and J is TRBJ1-3; D ambiguous. CDR1 KGHSH and CDR2 LQKENI come from the germline V gene. The ends were cut back, 8 bases at V and 0 bases at J, with 14 bases in the middle. The CDR3 extends over 15 amino acids. The CDR3 sequence: CASAQNKFSGNTIYF. In nucleotides, the CDR3 is TGTGCCAGCGCACAAAACAAATTCTCTGGAAACACCATATATTTT.

This chain uses TRBV2 with TRBJ1-1; TRBD1 aligns across 9 bases. J gave up 4 bases and V 5 bases, and 8 bases lay outside the gene matches. CDR3 length: 15 residues. Germline CDR1 SNHLY, CDR2 FYNNEI. CDR3 residues: CASSYLLDRGTEAFF. In DNA, the CDR3 is TGTGCCAGCAGTTACCTCTTGGACAGGGGCACTGAAGCTTTCTTT.

This rearrangement joins TRBV5-4 to TRBJ1-1, with 7 positions matching TRBD1. V shed 0 bases, J shed 1 base, and the junction held 6 bases outside the gene matches. Germline assignment: CDR1 SGHNT and CDR2 YYREEE (reference sequence). This CDR3 contains 16 residues. CDR3 in amino acids: CASSLGTDRPNTEAFF. Written as DNA, the CDR3 is TGTGCCAGCAGCTTGGGTACGGACAGGCCGAACACTGAAGCTTTCTTT. Full variable domain (missing parts from reference TRBV5-4 and TRBJ1-1): ETGVTQSPTHLIKTRGQQVTLRCSSQSGHNTVSWYQQALGQGPQFIFQYYREEENGRGNFPPRFSGLQFPNYSSELNVNALELDDSALYLCASSLGTDRPNTEAFFGQGTRLTVV.

The rearrangement uses TRBV5-5 and TRBJ2-7, with TRBD2 matching over 9 bases. The germline gives CDR1 SGHKS, CDR2 YYEKEE (reference sequence). This CDR3 has 16 amino acids. The V and J ends lost 0 bases and 3 bases, in that order; junction bases with no gene match: 7. The CDR3 here is CASSLGGGGVNYEQYF. Written as DNA, the CDR3 is TGTGCCAGCAGCTTGGGGGGCGGGGGGGTTAACTACGAGCAGTACTTC.

This clone was seen once. This chain's CDR3 is CASKKTGSTNSPLHF. The CDR3 DNA sequence: TGTGCCAGCAAGAAGACAGGGAGCACCAATTCACCCCTCCACTTT. The chain employs TRBV19 and TRBJ1-6, with 7 positions matching TRBD1. V lost 9 bases to trimming and J lost 7 bases; unmatched junction nucleotides: 12. CDR1 and CDR2 from the germline V gene are LNHDA and SQIVND (reference sequence). This CDR3 is 15 amino acids long.